This T cell receptor beta chain derives from a study of blood T cells in healthy people across ages. A second roughly 6 to 11 cycle PCR used barcoded and J-beta primers. MiXCR, applied by TCRdb to the 5' RACE reads, yields one record per CDR3 protein. The sample contains approximately 800,000 distinct CDR3 sequences, around 36% of which appear only once. This clonotype has just a few counts. This CDR3 has 15 residues. The V and J ends lost 7 bases and 5 bases respectively, with 20 bases between them. Sample: blood. J is TRBJ2-5 and V is TRBV12-3 or TRBV12-4; D possibly corresponds to TRBD2 (5 bases). The receptor's source is a man between 18 and 29 years old in good health. The CDR3 nucleotides are TGTGCCAGCACGGGAACGCTAACCAACGGGGAGACCCAGTACTTC. This sequence encodes CASTGTLTNGETQYF.